The next 13 T cell receptor beta chains were all read from a single sample in a study of the immune and genomic landscape of osteosarcoma. Osteosarcoma specimens were post-treatment primary, local recurrence and metastasis tumors from poor-prognosis patients. Generated by immunoSEQ multiplex PCR, the TCRdb table keeps only in-frame clones and is missing some. This sample carries over 2,000 clones, roughly 78% of them seen once, and the ten largest clones take around 14%. Sequencing was done on a sample of osteosarcoma tumor tissue from the lung. These receptor sequences come from a human donor with osteosarcoma.

The chain couples TRBV6-5 to TRBJ1-6; D ambiguous. The CDR3 has 16 amino acids. V was shortened by 0 bases and J by 10 bases, with 16 bases between the two germline ends. Germline V gene lookup returns CDR1 MNHEY and CDR2 SVGAGI. CDR3 in amino acids: CASSYSVGFGQSPLHF. In DNA form, the CDR3 reads TGTGCCAGCAGTTACTCGGTCGGGTTCGGGCAGTCACCCCTCCACTTT.

This sequence joins TRBV6-5 and TRBJ2-2; no clear D gene. Germline CDR1 MNHEY, CDR2 SVGAGI. CDR3 length equals 14 residues. V lost 2 bases to trimming and J lost 1 base, with 5 bases between them. The CDR3 sequence: CASSYEVNTGELFF. The CDR3 DNA sequence: TGTGCCAGCAGTTACGAGGTGAACACCGGGGAGCTGTTTTTT.

This clone occurred a few times. The J gene is TRBJ2-2, the V gene TRBV5-1; D could derive from TRBD1 or TRBD2 (5 bases each). This CDR3 comprises 14 residues. Germline V gene sequence: CDR1 SGHRS, CDR2 YFSETQ. V was shortened by 7 bases and J by 0 bases, with 10 bases between the two germline ends. This CDR3 is CASGETANTGELFF. The CDR3 coding sequence is TGCGCCAGCGGGGAGACAGCGAACACCGGGGAGCTGTTTTTT.

V gene TRBV19 combines with J gene TRBJ1-5, with TRBD1 matching over 9 bases. V was clipped by 5 bases and J by 0 bases; unmatched bases: 8. CDR1 and CDR2 from the germline V gene are LNHDA and SQIVND (reference sequence). This CDR3 contains 17 residues. CDR3 region: CASSQGGTGNSNQPQHF. CDR3 DNA sequence: TGTGCCAGTAGTCAGGGGGGGACAGGGAATAGCAATCAGCCCCAGCATTTT.

This sequence joins TRBV5-1 and TRBJ2-1, with 7 bases aligning to TRBD2. This CDR3 region has 14 residues. CDR1 SGHRS and CDR2 YFSETQ come from the germline V gene. J was trimmed by 7 bases and V by 3 bases; bases with no gene match: 7. This CDR3 reads CASSYPGGRNEQFF. CDR3 in DNA: TGCGCCAGCAGCTACCCGGGGGGTAGGAATGAGCAGTTCTTC.

By sample share, this clone is large. The V call is TRBV5-1, the J call TRBJ1-4; TRBD1 aligns across 10 bases. The germline CDR1 and CDR2 sequences are SGHRS and YFSETQ. V lost 4 bases to trimming and J lost 7 bases; unmatched junction nucleotides: 10. The CDR3 totals 16 residues. The chain's CDR3 is CASSVLTGGDGEKLFF. The DNA for the CDR3 is TGCGCCAGCAGCGTACTGACAGGGGGCGATGGTGAAAAACTGTTTTTT.

This chain joins TRBV9 and TRBJ1-5, with 7 bases identical to TRBD1. V trimming: 0 bases; J trimming: 2 bases; junction bases outside the gene matches: 5. This CDR3 comprises 16 residues. CDR1 is SGDLS and CDR2 is YYNGEE in the germline V gene. CDR3 sequence reads: CASSVGPDRGNQPQHF. DNA of the CDR3: TGTGCCAGCAGCGTAGGCCCCGACAGGGGCAATCAGCCCCAGCATTTT.

The chain combines TRBV27 with TRBJ2-6, with D unclear. Germline V gene lookup returns CDR1 MNHEY and CDR2 SMNVEV (reference sequence). Trimming removed 0 bases at V and 0 bases at J, with 3 bases between. The CDR3 spans 15 residues. In nucleotides, the CDR3 is TGTGCCAGCAGTTTATCGGCCTCTGGGGCCAACGTCCTGACTTTC. This translates into CASSLSASGANVLTF.

The CDR3 is CASSTQGGGNTIYF. CDR3 DNA: TGTGCCAGCAGTACGCAGGGAGGGGGAAACACCATATATTTT. The chain carries TRBV6-5 and TRBJ1-3; maybe TRBD1 (5 bases). Looked up from germline, CDR1 is MNHEY and CDR2 is SVGAGI. This CDR3 has 14 amino acids. The V gene lost 5 bases and the J gene lost 4 bases, with 12 bases spanning the gap.

The sample holds a few counts of this clone. The CDR3: CASSLRDRGLGEQYF. DNA of the CDR3: TGTGCCAGCAGTCTCAGGGACAGGGGACTCGGCGAGCAGTACTTC. This chain links TRBV28 with TRBJ2-7; TRBD1 agrees at 10 bases. CDR3 size: 15 residues. The trim removed 5 bases at V and 6 bases at J, leaving 10 bases unmatched. Germline CDR1 reads MDHEN; CDR2 reads SYDVKM.

This clone has only one observation. The rearrangement joins TRBV29-1 to TRBJ2-3; the D is unclear. The CDR3 sequence is 14 residues long. CDR1 SQVTM and CDR2 ANQGSEA come from the germline V gene. Trimming took 6 bases from V and 1 from J, leaving 14 bases between them. The chain's CDR3 is CSVRSTGGTDTQYF. In nucleotides, the CDR3 is TGCAGCGTCCGAAGCACCGGCGGCACAGATACGCAGTATTTT.

The chain uses TRBV30 and TRBJ2-7; possible D gene TRBD1, 6 bases. V was cut by 3 bases and J by 5 bases, with 17 bases left in between. There are 14 residues in the CDR3. Germline V gene data show CDR1 as GTSNPN and CDR2 as SVGIG (reference sequence). The CDR3 coding sequence is TGTGCCTGGAGACCAGACAGGCTTTTCAACGAGCAGTACTTC. Translating it yields CAWRPDRLFNEQYF. Complete variable domain (other parts from reference TRBV30 and TRBJ2-7): SQTIHQWPATLVQPVGSPLSLECTVEGTSNPNLYWYRQAAGRGLQLLFYSVGIGQISSEVPQNLSASRPQDRQFILSSKKLLLSDSGFYLCAWRPDRLFNEQYFGPGTRLTVT.

The V gene is TRBV19, the J gene TRBJ1-1, with 7 nucleotides matching TRBD1. Germline loops: CDR1 LNHDA, CDR2 SQIVND (reference sequence). Trimming removed 1 base from V and 6 bases from J; junction bases left unmatched: 8. This CDR3 has 15 residues. CDR3: CASSIVQGGRPEAFF. The CDR3 coding sequence is TGTGCCAGTAGTATAGTCCAGGGGGGAAGGCCTGAAGCTTTCTTT.